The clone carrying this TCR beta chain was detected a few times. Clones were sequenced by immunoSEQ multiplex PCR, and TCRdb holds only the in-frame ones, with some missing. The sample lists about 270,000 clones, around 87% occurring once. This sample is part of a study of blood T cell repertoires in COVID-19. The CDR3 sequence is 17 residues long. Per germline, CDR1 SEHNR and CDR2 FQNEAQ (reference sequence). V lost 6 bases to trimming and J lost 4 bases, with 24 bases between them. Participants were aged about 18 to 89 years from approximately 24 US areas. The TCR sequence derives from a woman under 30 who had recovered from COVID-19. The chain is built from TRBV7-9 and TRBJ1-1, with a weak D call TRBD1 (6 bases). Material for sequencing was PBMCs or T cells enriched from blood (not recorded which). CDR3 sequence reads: CASSSSARGGRVTEAFF. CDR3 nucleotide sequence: TGTGCCAGCAGTTCATCGGCCCGGGGGGGGCGCGTCACTGAAGCTTTCTTT.